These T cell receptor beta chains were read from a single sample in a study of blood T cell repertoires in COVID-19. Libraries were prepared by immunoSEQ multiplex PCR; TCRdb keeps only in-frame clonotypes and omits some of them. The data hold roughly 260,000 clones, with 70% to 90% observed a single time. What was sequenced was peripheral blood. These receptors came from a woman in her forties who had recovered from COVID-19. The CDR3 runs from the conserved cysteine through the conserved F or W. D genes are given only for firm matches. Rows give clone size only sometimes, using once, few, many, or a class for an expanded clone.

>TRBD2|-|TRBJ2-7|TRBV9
TGTGCCAGCAGCCCTTTAGGTTCGGGGGGGCCCGAGCAGTACTTC
CASSPLGSGGPEQYF
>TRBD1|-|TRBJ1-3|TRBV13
TGTGCCAGCAGCGGGACAGACCGGGCTGGAAACACCATATATTTT
CASSGTDRAGNTIYF
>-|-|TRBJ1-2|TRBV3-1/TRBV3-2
TGTGCCAGCAGCCACCTTCAGGGAGGTCCCTATGGCTACACCTTC
CASSHLQGGPYGYTF
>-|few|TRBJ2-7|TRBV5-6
TGTGCCAGCAGCTCCCACTACTACGAGCAGTACTTC
CASSSHYYEQYF
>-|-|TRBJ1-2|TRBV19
TGTGCCAGTAGTATAGATTCGACAGGCTTAGGCTATGGCTACACCTTC
CASSIDSTGLGYGYTF
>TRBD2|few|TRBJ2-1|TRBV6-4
TGTGCCAGCAGTGACACTAGCGGGGGGGCCAATGAGCAGTTCTTC
CASSDTSGGANEQFF
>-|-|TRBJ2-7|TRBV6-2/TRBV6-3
TGTGCCAGCAGTCTGACACCTTCCTACGAGCAGTACTTC
CASSLTPSYEQYF
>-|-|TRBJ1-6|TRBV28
TGTGCCAGCAGTACCCAGGGAGGGGTGAATAATTCACCCCTCCACTTT
CASSTQGGVNNSPLHF
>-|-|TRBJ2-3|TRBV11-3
TGTGCCAGCACGGGGGAGAATGCAGATACGCAGTATTTT
CASTGENADTQYF
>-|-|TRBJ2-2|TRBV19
TGTGCCAGTAGTCCAGGGGAGGGACAAAGGGAGCTGTTTTTT
CASSPGEGQRELFF
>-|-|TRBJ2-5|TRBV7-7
TGTGCTAGCAGCCGCACCCGGAGGTACCAAGAGACCCAGTACTTC
CASSRTRRYQETQYF
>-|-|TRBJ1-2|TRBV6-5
TGTGCCAGCAGTAGGAACAGGGCAGCTAACTATGGCTACACCTTC
CASSRNRAANYGYTF
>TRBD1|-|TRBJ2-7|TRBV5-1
TGCGCCAGCAGCTTGCCGGGACAGGGTGTAAACGAGCAGTACTTC
CASSLPGQGVNEQYF
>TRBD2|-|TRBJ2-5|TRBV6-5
TGTGCCAGCAGCAGCGGGAGGTGGTCAGAGACCCAGTACTTC
CASSSGRWSETQYF
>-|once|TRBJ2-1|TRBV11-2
TGTGCCAGCAGCTTAAATCAGGGGCGAAATGAGCAGTTCTTC
CASSLNQGRNEQFF
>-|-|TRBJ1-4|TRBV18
TGTGCCAGCTCACCAATGAAGAGTAATGAAAAACTGTTTTTT
CASSPMKSNEKLFF
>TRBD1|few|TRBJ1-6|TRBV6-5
TGTGCCAGCAGGGGGACAGTTAATTCACCCCTCCACTTT
CASRGTVNSPLHF
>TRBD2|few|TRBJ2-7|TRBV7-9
TGTGCCAGCAGCTTAACGGGACTAGCGGAGCAGTACTTC
CASSLTGLAEQYF
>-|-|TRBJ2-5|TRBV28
TGTGCCAGCAGGTCGCTACGTGGTCAAGAGACCCAGTACTTC
CASRSLRGQETQYF
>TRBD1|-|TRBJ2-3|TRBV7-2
TGTGCCAGCAGCTTAGCCGGGACAGGGGCCACAGATACGCAGTATTTT
CASSLAGTGATDTQYF
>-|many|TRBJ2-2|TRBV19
TGTGCCAGTAGTTTGAGCGCCGGGGAGCTGTTTTTT
CASSLSAGELFF
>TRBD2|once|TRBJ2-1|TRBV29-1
TGCAGCGTTGAAGGCCCGTGGACTAGCGGGAGAGGCAATGAGCAGTTCTTC
CSVEGPWTSGRGNEQFF